A few counts support the clone carrying this TCR beta chain. Sample time point: newly diagnosed GD, antithyroid drugs for less than 3 months. PBMCs provided the RNA from which the TCR library was made. The data were taken from a study of regulatory T cells in long-lasting Graves disease. Study details: Antithyroid drug exposure in newly diagnosed Graves' patients had lasted under 3 months.

Germline V gene sequence: CDR1 GTSNPN, CDR2 SVGIG (reference sequence). The CDR3 has 13 amino acids. Trimming pared 3 bases from V and 0 bases from J, leaving 8 bases between. Libraries of TCR beta came from iRepertoire HTBI primers plus Arm-PCR of CDR3 regions. TCRdb re-derived calls from the multiplex PCR reads in MiXCR, one entry per CDR3 protein. The sample shows around 400,000 distinct CDR3 sequences, roughly 16% of them seen only once. This specimen was peripheral blood mononuclear cells (PBMCs), taken at new diagnosis, from a patient treated with antithyroid drugs. The receptor was derived from a female donor with Graves disease. The chain is built from TRBV30 and TRBJ1-2, with D perhaps matching TRBD1 (5 bases). Written as DNA, the CDR3 is TGTGCCTGGAGCCCGGGGCCTAACTATGGCTACACCTTC. Translating gives CAWSPGPNYGYTF.